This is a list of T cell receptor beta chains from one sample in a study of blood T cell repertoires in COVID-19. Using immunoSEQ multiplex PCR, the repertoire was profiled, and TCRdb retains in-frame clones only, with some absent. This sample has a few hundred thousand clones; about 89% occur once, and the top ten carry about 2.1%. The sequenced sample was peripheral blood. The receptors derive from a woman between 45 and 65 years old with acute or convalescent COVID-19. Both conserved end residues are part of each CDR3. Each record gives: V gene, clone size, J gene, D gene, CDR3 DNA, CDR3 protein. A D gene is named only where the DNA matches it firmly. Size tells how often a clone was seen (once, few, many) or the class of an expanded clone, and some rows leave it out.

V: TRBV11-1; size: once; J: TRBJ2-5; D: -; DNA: TGTGCCAGCAGCTTAGTACGGGGGTTCCAAGAGACCCAGTACTTC; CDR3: CASSLVRGFQETQYF
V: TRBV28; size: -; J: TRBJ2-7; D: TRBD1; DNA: TGTGCCAGCAGTTTTTCCGGGACAGGGGCCTACGAGCAGTACTTC; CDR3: CASSFSGTGAYEQYF
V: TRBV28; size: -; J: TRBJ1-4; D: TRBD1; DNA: TGTGCCAGCAGATACCCCCGACAGGGGGCGGATGAAAAACTGTTTTTT; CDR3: CASRYPRQGADEKLFF
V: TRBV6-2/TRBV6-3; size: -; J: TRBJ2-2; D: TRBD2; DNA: TGTGCCAGCAGTCCGAGCGGGAGACGGGTAGGCGGGGAGCTGTTTTTT; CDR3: CASSPSGRRVGGELFF
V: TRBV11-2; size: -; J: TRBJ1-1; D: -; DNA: TGTGCCAGCAGCTTAGACAGGGCCCAGGGCACTGAAGCTTTCTTT; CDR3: CASSLDRAQGTEAFF
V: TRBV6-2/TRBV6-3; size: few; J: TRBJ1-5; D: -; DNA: TGTGCCAGCAGCCGTGACAAGAGCAATCAGCCCCAGCATTTT; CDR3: CASSRDKSNQPQHF
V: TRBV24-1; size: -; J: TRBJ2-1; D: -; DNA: TGTGCCACCAGTGATTCCTACCTGGGGGGAGATCCACGTACGGATAATGAGCAGTTCTTC; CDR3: CATSDSYLGGDPRTDNEQFF
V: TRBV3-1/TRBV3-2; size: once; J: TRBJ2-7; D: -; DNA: TGTGCCAGCAGCCCGAGCTCCTACGAGCAGTACTTC; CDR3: CASSPSSYEQYF
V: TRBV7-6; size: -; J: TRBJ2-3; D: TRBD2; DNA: TGTGCCAGCAGCGGGGGACTAGCGGGAGACACAGATACGCAGTATTTT; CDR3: CASSGGLAGDTDTQYF
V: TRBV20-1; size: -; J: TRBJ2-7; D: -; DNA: TGCAGTGCTAGTGGAGGCGGGCCCTACGAGCAGTACTTC; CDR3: CSASGGGPYEQYF
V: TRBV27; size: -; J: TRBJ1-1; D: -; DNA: TGTGCCAGCAGTTTTATAGGGGCTAGCACTGAAGCTTTCTTT; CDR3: CASSFIGASTEAFF
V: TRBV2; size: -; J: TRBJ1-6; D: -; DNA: TGTGCCAGCAAGAGAGGAACAAATTCACCCCTCCACTTT; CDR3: CASKRGTNSPLHF
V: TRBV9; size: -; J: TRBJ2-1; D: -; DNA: TGTGCCAGCAGCTCCCTCGGGGGTGCCTACAATGAGCAGTTCTTC; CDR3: CASSSLGGAYNEQFF
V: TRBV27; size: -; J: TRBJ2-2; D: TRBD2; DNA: TGTGCCAGCAGTCCGCAGGTGGTAGCGGGAAGTGATTCGTGGAACACCGGGGAGCTGTTTTTT; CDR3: CASSPQVVAGSDSWNTGELFF
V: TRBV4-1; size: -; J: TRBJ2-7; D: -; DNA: TGCGCCAGCAGCCAAGATCGGGGGTCCTCCTACGAGCAGTACTTC; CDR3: CASSQDRGSSYEQYF
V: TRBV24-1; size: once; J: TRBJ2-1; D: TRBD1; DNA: TGTGCCACCAGTGATTTGCGAGGCGGGACAGGGGATAGGGGCGAGCAGTTCTTC; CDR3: CATSDLRGGTGDRGEQFF
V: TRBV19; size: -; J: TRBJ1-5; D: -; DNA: TGTGCCAGTAGTGCGACCGGATCCCTAGACCATCAGCCCCAGCATTTT; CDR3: CASSATGSLDHQPQHF
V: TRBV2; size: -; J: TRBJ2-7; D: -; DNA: TGTGCCAGCAGCGCCGGACGGGGCTACGAGCAGTACTTC; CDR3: CASSAGRGYEQYF
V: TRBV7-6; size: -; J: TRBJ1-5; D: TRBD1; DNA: TGTGCCAGCAGCTTAGCGCCGGACAGGCAACACAATCAGCCCCAGCATTTT; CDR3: CASSLAPDRQHNQPQHF
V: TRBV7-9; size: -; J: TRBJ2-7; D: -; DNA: TGTGCCAGCAGCCCGAACCCCGGGACTCTCGAGCAGTACTTC; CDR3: CASSPNPGTLEQYF
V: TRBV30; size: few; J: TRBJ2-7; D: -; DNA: TGTGCCTGGAGTGCGACAGGCCCATACGAGCAGTACTTC; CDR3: CAWSATGPYEQYF
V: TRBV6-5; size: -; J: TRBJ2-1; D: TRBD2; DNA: TGTGCCAGCAGCGCCCGACTAGCGGGGTACAATGAGCAGTTCTTC; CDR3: CASSARLAGYNEQFF
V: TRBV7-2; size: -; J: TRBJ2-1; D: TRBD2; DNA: TGTGCCAGCAGCTTTTTTGGGGGAGGGGATGAGCAGTTCTTC; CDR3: CASSFFGGGDEQFF
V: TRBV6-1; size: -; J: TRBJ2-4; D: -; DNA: TGTGCCAGCAGTGAAGTGATACCTTCACCATCCATTTCTAATTTAGCCAAAAACATTCAGTACTTC; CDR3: CASSEVIPSPSISNLAKNIQYF
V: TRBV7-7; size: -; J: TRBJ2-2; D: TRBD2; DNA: TGTGCCAGCAGCTCTGGACTAGCGGGAACCACCGGGGAGCTGTTTTTT; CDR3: CASSSGLAGTTGELFF
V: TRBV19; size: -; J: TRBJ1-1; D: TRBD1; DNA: TGTGCCAGTACTCGGGACAGGGGCTACACTGAAGCTTTCTTT; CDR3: CASTRDRGYTEAFF
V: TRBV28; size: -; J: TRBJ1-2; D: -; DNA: TGTGCCAGCAGAACAACAGGGTTATTAGGCTATGGCTACACCTTC; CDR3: CASRTTGLLGYGYTF
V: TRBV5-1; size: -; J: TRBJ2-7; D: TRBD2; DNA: TGCGCCAGCAGCCCACCTGGGAGGGGAGGGGCCTACGAGCAGTACTTC; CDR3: CASSPPGRGGAYEQYF
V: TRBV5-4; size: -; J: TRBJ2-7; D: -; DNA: TGTGCCAGCAGCCTCCTGGGCGGGGACTCCTACGAGCAGTACTTC; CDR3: CASSLLGGDSYEQYF
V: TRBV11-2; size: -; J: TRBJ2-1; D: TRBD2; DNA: TGTGCCAGCAGCTCACGGACTAGCGGGATAAGCTCCTACAATGAGCAGTTCTTC; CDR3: CASSSRTSGISSYNEQFF
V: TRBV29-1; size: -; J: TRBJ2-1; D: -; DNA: TGCAGCGTTGACGGTGGGACACGGGACAACAATGAGCAGTTCTTC; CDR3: CSVDGGTRDNNEQFF
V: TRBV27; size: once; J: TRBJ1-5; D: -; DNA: TGTGCCAGCAGCGGGGGGGCAGGGGTTCGCCAGCATTTT; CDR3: CASSGGAGVRQHF
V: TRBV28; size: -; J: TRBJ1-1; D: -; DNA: TGTGCCAGTAAAAACCCCAGGGGCGCGGGGAACACTGAAGCTTTCTTT; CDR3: CASKNPRGAGNTEAFF